Given below is one TCR beta chain in context. This clonotype was counted many times. Its antigen is currently not known. It has no much larger one-base neighbor in the sample; base qualities were not kept. The TCR beta CDR3 regions were amplified from the RNA transcripts. A first-round RT-PCR of the TCR CDR3 used the HTBI primer set with the Qiagen OneStep RT-PCR kit. Libraries were constructed in a second round of multiplex PCR, after which size selection and purification were performed. Sequencing of the libraries was done on an Illumina HiSeq2000 using paired-end 100 bp reads. Per the original workflow: Raw data were processed with SOAPnuke, discarding reads with adapters, uncalled bases, mean Phred below 15, or no exact constant-primer or identifier match. High-quality paired reads were merged using COPE v1.2.5, and each unique nucleotide sequence was defined as a clonotype. MiTCR v1.1 was used to align the clonotypes against IMGT TRBV, TRBD and TRBJ reference segments. The analysis included only V-J combinations with a frequency above 0.0001, which together covered 99% to 99.2% of the repertoires. A TCS score was defined as the ratio between F50 (clonal expansion) and ExV (chaos), using BLOSUM62-based TCRdist between CDR3 peptides within each V-J. Welch's t-statistics and random forest reduced roughly 530 V-J features to roughly 13, which were used in a naive Bayes classifier (R e1071). TCRdb passed the public sequencing reads through fastp at Q25 and MiXCR, retaining productive beta sequences. CDR3 protein duplicates are merged, each entry listing the most common genes and DNA. These V and J calls derive from TCRdb rather than the authors' analysis. For this sample there are about 210,000 distinct CDR3 sequences; approximately 17% appear just once. The ten largest clones add up to 50% of the sample.

V ends up 5 bases short and J 3 bases short, with an unmatched junction base count of 4. Spanning cysteine to phenylalanine, the CDR3 consists of 14 amino acids. Only CDR3 DNA remains: 42 bases, in frame from the first base. The germline V gene yields SGHVS for CDR1 and FNYEAQ for CDR2. This sample was included in a study of T cells in Graves' hyperthyroidism and ophthalmopathy (dated by TCRdb to the late 2010s). About the investigation overall: Peripheral blood was collected at initial diagnosis, before any treatment. Whether ophthalmopathy could be predicted prospectively was tested in an independent validation cohort made up of 18 hyperthyroidism patients plus 17 patients who later progressed to ophthalmopathy. According to the paper, TCR Vbeta CDR3 sequencing was carried out on approximately 140 peripheral blood samples, which came from some 41 ophthalmopathy, roughly 75 hyperthyroidism and roughly 17 progressor patients. TCR V-J signatures able to tell the groups apart were searched for in a discovery cohort of some 97 patients, of whom approximately 40 had Graves' ophthalmopathy and around 58 had stable Graves' hyperthyroidism. The 100 or so discovery patients were randomly divided into training and test sets at a 7:3 ratio. Following sampling, methimazole starting at 30 mg daily was given to hyperthyroidism patients, and high-dose intravenous methylprednisolone was given to ophthalmopathy patients. Thyroid tissue and blood T-cell repertoires from six Graves' hyperthyroidism patients were also compared in the study.

Beyond this particular receptor, the publication reports: Sample size was not statistically predetermined, and blinding of investigators to group allocation was not performed. Blood samples also contained most of the expanded thyroid clonotypes (frequency above 0.001), which suggests that blood repertoires may reflect thyroid immune responses. In validation, progression to ophthalmopathy was predicted by the model with roughly 69% sensitivity and roughly 76% specificity, a median of about 6.4 months before onset. Ophthalmopathy was separated from stable hyperthyroidism by a 13 V-J signature model, with around 90% sensitivity and roughly 81% specificity obtained in cross-validation and 80%/75% obtained in testing.

Stable Graves' hyperthyroidism was defined as no progression to ophthalmopathy during 18 months of follow-up. Hyperthyroidism patients were aged 18 to 65 years and newly diagnosed, with disease duration of less than 2 months. Patients with uncontrolled infections, other autoimmune diseases, pregnancy or lactation were excluded. Diagnoses were based on clinical symptoms, serum thyroxine and TRAb, thyroid ultrasound and orbital computed tomography. PBMCs were separated from roughly 9.3 ml of fresh peripheral blood using Ficoll-Paque density gradient centrifugation. Trizol reagent was used to extract total RNA, and RNA quality was then checked on an Agilent 2100 Bioanalyzer.

This TCR was recovered from a man aged 45 to 65 with Graves' hyperthyroidism. The source material was blood. This sequence uses TRBV7-6 and TRBJ2-7; 10 nucleotides in the junction match TRBD1. This receptor has the CDR3 CASSPGTGVYEQYF. The DNA is as follows: TGTGCCAGCAGCCCCGGGACAGGGGTCTACGAGCAGTACTTC.